One sample yielded the 5 T cell receptor beta chains listed below, sequenced in a study of blood T cells in healthy people across ages. With a J-beta primer mix and a sample-barcoded 5' primer, a second PCR ran 7 to 11 cycles. TCRdb ran MiXCR on the 5' RACE reads and lists one entry per CDR3 protein. The sample consists of hundreds of thousands of distinct CDR3 sequences, approximately 50% of them appearing once. Sequenced sample: blood. These receptors came from a woman aged 55-70 years in good health.

This clonotype was seen a few times. The genes are TRBV7-9 and TRBJ2-4; a weak D match, TRBD2 (6 bases). The end of the DNA fits TRBJ2-5 better, so the J call may be wrong. Per germline, CDR1 SEHNR and CDR2 FQNEAQ (reference sequence). This CDR3 has 14 residues. In DNA, the CDR3 is TGTGCCAGCAGCCTCGGGACTCCACAAGAGACCCAGTACTTC. This sequence encodes CASSLGTPQETQYF.

J is TRBJ2-5 and V is TRBV9, with TRBD1 identical over 11 bases. CDR3 length: 16 amino acids. The germline V gene has CDR1 SGDLS and CDR2 YYNGEE. J lost 4 bases, V lost 0 bases, and 5 bases had no gene match. CDR3 sequence reads: CASSVGGQGGRETQYF. The DNA for the CDR3 is TGTGCCAGCAGCGTAGGGGGACAGGGGGGAAGAGAGACCCAGTACTTC.

The rearrangement joins TRBV7-2 to TRBJ1-2; TRBD1 might be the D (6 bases). Looked up from germline, CDR1 is SGHTA and CDR2 is FQGNSA. This CDR3 has 14 amino acids. Trimming pared 1 base from V and 4 bases from J, leaving 10 bases between. In DNA, the CDR3 is TGTGCCAGCAGCTTAGGACAGGTCCGCTATGGCTACACCTTC. Translating gives CASSLGQVRYGYTF.

A few counts support this clonotype. The chain uses TRBV13 and TRBJ2-1; tentatively, D is TRBD2 (6 bases). The end of the DNA aligns better with TRBJ2-7, so the J call may be wrong. The CDR3 length is 17 residues. Germline V gene lookup returns CDR1 PRHDT and CDR2 FYEKMQ (reference sequence). The DNA of the CDR3 is TGTGCCAGCAGATACGGGGCGGGGCTAGACCTAGACAATGAGCAGTACTTC. Amino acid sequence: CASRYGAGLDLDNEQYF.

V is TRBV6-5 and J is TRBJ2-7, with a possible D match to TRBD2 (6 bases). CDR1 MNHEY and CDR2 SVGAGI come from the germline V gene. With 6 bases removed from V and 5 bases from J, the gap between germline ends came to 11 bases. This CDR3 is 12 amino acids long. CDR3 bases: TGTGCCAGCAGCCCGACTAGAAACGAGCAGTACTTC. This sequence encodes CASSPTRNEQYF.